These T cell receptor beta chains were read from a single sample in a study of T cells in Graves' hyperthyroidism and ophthalmopathy. TCRdb ran MiXCR on the multiplex PCR reads and lists one entry per CDR3 protein. The sample shows some 490,000 distinct CDR3 sequences, roughly 23% of them seen only once. Sequenced input: blood. The receptor set was obtained from a woman in her 70s with Graves' ophthalmopathy. CDR3s include the opening cysteine and the closing phenylalanine or tryptophan. D genes are given only for firm matches. Rows may omit the clone size; those that give it use once, few, many or a size class.

length	D	V	size	J	CDR3	DNA
23	TRBD2	TRBV28	NA	TRBJ2-3	CASSPVPGLAGRYPGEPADTQYF	TGTGCCAGCAGTCCCGTACCGGGACTAGCGGGGAGGTACCCGGGAGAGCCTGCAGATACGCAGTATTTT
16	TRBD1	TRBV5-1	few	TRBJ2-7	CASSLFAGGQTYEQYF	TGCGCCAGCAGCTTGTTTGCAGGGGGTCAGACCTACGAGCAGTACTTC
14	TRBD2	TRBV29-1	few	TRBJ2-5	CSVDGLAGAETQYF	TGCAGCGTAGATGGACTAGCGGGAGCGGAGACCCAGTACTTC
16	TRBD2	TRBV5-1	few	TRBJ2-1	CASSYAGTSGNTEQFF	TGCGCCAGCAGTTACGCCGGGACTAGCGGGAACACTGAGCAGTTCTTC
14	NA	TRBV7-9	NA	TRBJ2-1	CASSLVGFFNEQFF	TGTGCCAGCAGCTTAGTTGGTTTTTTCAATGAGCAGTTCTTC
13	NA	TRBV20-1	NA	TRBJ1-5	CSAKDSSNQPQHF	TGCAGTGCTAAGGACAGTAGCAATCAGCCCCAGCATTTT
16	TRBD1	TRBV6-1	many	TRBJ2-5	CASIRGTGLLGETQYF	TGTGCCAGCATCAGAGGGACAGGACTATTGGGAGAGACCCAGTACTTC
14	NA	TRBV10-3	NA	TRBJ2-2	CAISESAGTGELFF	TGTGCCATCAGTGAGTCAGCGGGTACCGGGGAGCTGTTTTTT
12	NA	TRBV29-1	few	TRBJ2-5	CSVARGTETQYF	TGCAGCGTTGCCCGCGGTACGGAGACCCAGTACTTC
14	NA	TRBV12-3/TRBV12-4	many	TRBJ1-1	CASTPLSGRTEAFF	TGTGCCAGCACCCCGCTCTCGGGGCGCACTGAAGCTTTCTTT
17	NA	TRBV7-9	few	TRBJ1-1	CASSPTVWGALNTEAFF	TGTGCCAGCAGCCCGACGGTGTGGGGGGCCTTGAACACTGAAGCTTTCTTT
14	NA	TRBV28	NA	TRBJ2-7	CASSLSPDSYEQYF	TGTGCCAGCAGTTTGTCTCCAGACTCCTACGAGCAGTACTTC
15	NA	TRBV27	few	TRBJ2-2	CASSLSINGGGELFF	TGTGCCAGCAGTTTATCGATAAACGGAGGGGGGGAGCTGTTTTTT
14	TRBD1	TRBV5-1	many	TRBJ2-3	CASKGQAGTDTQYF	TGCGCCAGCAAGGGACAGGCTGGCACAGATACGCAGTATTTT